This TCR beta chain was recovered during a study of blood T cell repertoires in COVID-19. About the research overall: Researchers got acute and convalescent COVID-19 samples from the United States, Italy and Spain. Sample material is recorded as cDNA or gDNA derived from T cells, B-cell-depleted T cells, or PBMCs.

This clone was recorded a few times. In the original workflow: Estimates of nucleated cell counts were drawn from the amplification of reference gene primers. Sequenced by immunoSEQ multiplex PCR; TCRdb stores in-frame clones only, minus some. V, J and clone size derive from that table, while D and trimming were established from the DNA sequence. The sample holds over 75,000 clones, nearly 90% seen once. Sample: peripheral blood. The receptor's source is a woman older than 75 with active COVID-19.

The CDR3 bases are TGTGCCAGCACCATAGACAGGGGGAGAGGCTACACCTTC. Translated, it gives CASTIDRGRGYTF. The J gene is TRBJ1-2, the V gene TRBV7-9; TRBD1 matches 9 bases. The germline V gene encodes CDR1 SEHNR and CDR2 FQNEAQ (reference sequence). The CDR3 extends over 13 amino acids. After removal of 7 bases from V and 8 bases from J, the junction contained 8 bases not matched to a gene.